What follows is one TCR beta chain and its context. Sequencing was performed with immunoSEQ multiplex PCR; in TCRdb, only in-frame clones are kept and a portion is missing. The repertoire holds under 150,000 clones, with approximately 79% as singletons. This specimen comes from a study of blood T cell repertoires in COVID-19. Germline loops: CDR1 SEHNR, CDR2 FQNEAQ (reference sequence). Trimming shortened V by 0 bases and J by 8 bases, and 13 bases separated the two germline ends. This CDR3 has 14 amino acids. The sample taken for sequencing was PBMCs or T cells enriched from blood (not recorded which). This chain joins TRBV7-9 and TRBJ1-2, with D perhaps TRBD1 (6 bases). The sequence was collected from a woman between 50 and 59 years old who had recovered from COVID-19. Here the CDR3 reads CASSLATGLEGYTF. CDR3 DNA sequence: TGTGCCAGCAGCTTAGCAACAGGGCTCGAGGGCTACACCTTC.